The entry below describes one TCR beta chain. This clone was counted only a few times. Its antigen has not been determined. Base-call qualities are not available, and no considerably larger clone is one nucleotide away. Sequences PRHDT (CDR1) and FYEKMQ (CDR2) are obtained from the germline V gene (reference sequence). Germline trimming: 5 bases from V, 4 bases from J; junction bases outside gene matches: 10. From its cysteine to its phenylalanine, the CDR3 spans 15 amino acids. Kept here is only the CDR3 DNA, which spans 45 bases and is read in frame from base 1. These data belong to a study of T cell responses to AZD1222 COVID-19 vaccine (dated by TCRdb to the early 2020s). With respect to the entire study: TCR sequencing covered over 230 trial participants: some 210 given two doses of AZD1222 and approximately 26 given two doses of MenACWY control vaccine. Enrollment into the trials was organized by age into subgroups of 18-55, 56-69 and 70-plus years, and those subgroups contained roughly 150, 30 and 60 TCR-sequenced participants, respectively. The investigation overall reported the following: In the small 56-69-year group, the increase in depth fell short of significance, most likely because of low power. Only five to seven AZD1222 recipients were SARS-CoV-2 seropositive at baseline, limiting conclusions about previously exposed vaccinees. The whole spike protein was spanned by vaccine-associated CD4 TCRs, and dominant responses were seen in regions 160-218 and 743-854. After two AZD1222 doses, spike-specific TCR breadth and depth were significantly higher than at day 0 and than in MenACWY recipients. No day 14 peak-response samples were available, so repertoires were characterized only after the peak T cell response. Most participants were white British and females outnumbered males, and the authors suggested that clonal diversity may have been underestimated. Reportedly, almost half of the unique spike-specific TCRs recognized epitopes lying outside the regions that are mutated in the B.1.351 and B.1.1.7 variants.

The CDR3 regions of human TCRbeta chains were analyzed by immunosequencing. Per the source publication's procedure: Repertoire TCRs were matched against a reference library of SARS-CoV-2-specific TCRs generated with the MIRA antigen-specificity platform. Breadth was defined as the fraction of unique TCRs that were SARS-CoV-2-associated. Depth was defined as the fraction of total T cells that were SARS-CoV-2-associated. Using the MIRA data, every spike-specific TCR was mapped to the spike region that the TCR reacted to and assigned to either a CD4 or a CD8 class. Log10-transformed breadth and depth values were compared by one-way ANOVA with Sidak's multiple comparisons tests. The source is immuneACCESS, and TCRdb retained only in-frame sequences with V and J called. Part of the clones is not carried over; for the studies checked, unresolved V genes explain less than half of this, and the remainder is unexplained. V, J and clone size derive from that table, while D and trimming were established from the DNA sequence. The sample table holds more than 55,000 clones, of which roughly 80% were seen once. Together, the top ten hold more than 3% of the sample.

What this sample's time point label stands for: about 28 days (+/-7) after the second vaccine dose. AZD1222 recipients with second doses at about 4 weeks or about 12 weeks were pooled, because spike-specific TCR depth and breadth did not differ between schedules. The vaccinee samples were drawn from two UK trials, COV001 and COV002, one of which was a single-blind randomized controlled phase 2/3 trial testing AZD1222 (ChAdOx1 nCoV-19) in healthy adults. Trial participant PBMC samples were collected at day 0 and day 28 after the second dose for TCRbeta chain sequencing. The sequence came from an adult who received the AZD1222 COVID-19 vaccine. The sequence is built from TRBV13 and TRBJ2-5; TRBD1 lines up with 7 middle nucleotides. Here the sequenced sample was peripheral blood, taken 28 days after the second AZD1222 dose. CDR3 sequence: CASSLRDSERETQYF. The bases read TGTGCCAGCAGCCTAAGGGACAGCGAACGAGAGACCCAGTACTTC.